The clone carrying this T cell receptor (beta chain) was observed once. Its antigen is unidentified. The data stem from a study of PD-L1 blockade in urothelial cancer. Looking at the study overall: In the mid-2010s therapy began: atezolizumab 1,200 mg intravenously every 3 weeks. Blood analysis took place 3 weeks (second dose) and 6 weeks after treatment start. Findings of the study overall: Durable benefit was linked to greater 3-week expansion of tumor-associated blood clones.

Germline assignment: CDR1 KGHSH and CDR2 LQKENI. This CDR3 region has 15 residues. V was pared by 3 bases and J by 0 bases, with 10 bases between. Synthetic TCR analog templates were spiked into each PCR. The assay was immunoSEQ multiplex PCR, and TCRdb's table has in-frame clones only and misses some. The sample yields tens of thousands of clones, over 80% seen once. The clonotype was recovered from a man in his forties or fifties with urothelial cancer. The chain has TRBV18 and TRBJ2-3; a possible D gene is TRBD2 (6 bases). The sample consisted of PBMCs, taken around atezolizumab (anti-PD-L1) treatment. CDR3 sequence (DNA): TGTGCCAGCTCACCCCACGGACTAAGCACAGATACGCAGTATTTT. It yields the protein CASSPHGLSTDTQYF.